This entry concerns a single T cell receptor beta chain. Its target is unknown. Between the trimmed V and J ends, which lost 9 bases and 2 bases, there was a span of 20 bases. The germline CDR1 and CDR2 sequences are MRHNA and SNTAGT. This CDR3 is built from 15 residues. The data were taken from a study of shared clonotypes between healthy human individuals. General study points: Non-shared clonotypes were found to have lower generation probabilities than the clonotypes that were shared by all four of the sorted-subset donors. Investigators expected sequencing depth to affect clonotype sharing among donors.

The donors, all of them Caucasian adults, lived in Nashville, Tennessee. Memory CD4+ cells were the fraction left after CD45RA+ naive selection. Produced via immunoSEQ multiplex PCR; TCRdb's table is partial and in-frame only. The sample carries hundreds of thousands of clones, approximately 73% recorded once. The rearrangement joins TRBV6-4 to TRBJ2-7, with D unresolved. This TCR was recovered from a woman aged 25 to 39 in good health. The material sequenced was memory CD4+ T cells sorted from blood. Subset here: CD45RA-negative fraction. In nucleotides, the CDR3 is TGTGCCAGGGACGAAGACCGACGTAGGGCCTACGAGCAGTACTTC. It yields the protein CARDEDRRRAYEQYF.